This TCR beta chain appears in the sequencing data of a study of early T cells in non-severe SARS-CoV-2 infection. Study at large: Sequencing was performed on bulk RNA from unsorted whole blood, leaving chains unpaired. Notes on the study in general: Comparison of clonotypes with VDJdb favored anti-spike CD8 responses while missing private and CD4 specificities.

This clonotype has at least ten counts. Its antigen is unknown. TCRdb analysed the 5' RACE reads with MiXCR anew, one entry per CDR3 protein. The table has roughly 51,000 distinct CDR3 sequences, about 7.7% seen once; the top ten hold 8% to 11%. In germline, CDR1 is DFQATT, CDR2 SNEGSKA (reference sequence). The CDR3 extends over 13 amino acids. The V end lost 5 bases, the J end lost 4 bases, and 14 bases lay between the germline ends. The chain couples TRBV20-1 to TRBJ1-1; a weak D match, TRBD1 (5 bases). This clonotype originated in an adult who was a healthcare worker with PCR-confirmed SARS-CoV-2 infection or an uninfected control (not recorded which). Sequenced here: whole blood, sampled at baseline. CDR3 amino acids: CSAPGEGPTEAFF. The CDR3 coding sequence is TGCAGTGCTCCTGGGGAGGGGCCCACTGAAGCTTTCTTT.